A selection of T cell receptor beta chains follows, all from one sample in a study of control samples from healthy donors and cancer patients. Clones were sequenced by immunoSEQ multiplex PCR, and TCRdb holds only the in-frame ones, with some missing. Of about 120,000 clones in the sample, approximately 92% were seen once. The sample was blood. The receptor set was obtained from a man younger than 30 in good health. CDR3s include the opening cysteine and the closing phenylalanine or tryptophan. The order of the fields is D gene, J gene, clone size, V gene, CDR3 length, CDR3 DNA, CDR3 protein. A D gene is named only where the DNA matches it firmly. Rows may omit the clone size; those that give it use once, few, many or a size class.

D gene: -; J gene: TRBJ2-3; clone size: -; V gene: TRBV5-6; CDR3 length: 13; CDR3 DNA: TGTGCCAGCAGCTTGGAAACAGTAGATACGCAGTATTTT; CDR3 protein: CASSLETVDTQYF
D gene: TRBD2; J gene: TRBJ2-3; clone size: -; V gene: TRBV30; CDR3 length: 15; CDR3 DNA: TGTGCCTGGAGTGTGAAGCGGGGAGGTGCAGATACGCAGTATTTT; CDR3 protein: CAWSVKRGGADTQYF
D gene: -; J gene: TRBJ1-2; clone size: few; V gene: TRBV19; CDR3 length: 13; CDR3 DNA: TGTGCCAGTAGGGGAGAACGGATCTATGGCTACACCTTC; CDR3 protein: CASRGERIYGYTF
D gene: -; J gene: TRBJ2-7; clone size: -; V gene: TRBV27; CDR3 length: 16; CDR3 DNA: TGTGCCAGCAGCTCCGGTAGGGAGAAGACATACTACGAGCAGTACTTC; CDR3 protein: CASSSGREKTYYEQYF
D gene: TRBD2; J gene: TRBJ2-1; clone size: -; V gene: TRBV5-6; CDR3 length: 15; CDR3 DNA: TGTGCCAGCAGCTTGGTGAGCGGGGGGGCAGGTGAGCAGTTCTTC; CDR3 protein: CASSLVSGGAGEQFF
D gene: -; J gene: TRBJ1-6; clone size: -; V gene: TRBV19; CDR3 length: 16; CDR3 DNA: TGTGCCAGTAGACCCCAAGGGGGGTCCTATAATTCACCCCTCCACTTT; CDR3 protein: CASRPQGGSYNSPLHF
D gene: -; J gene: TRBJ1-5; clone size: few; V gene: TRBV5-4; CDR3 length: 15; CDR3 DNA: TGTGCCAGCAGCTTGGGAGGGGTAGGCAATCAGCCCCAGCATTTT; CDR3 protein: CASSLGGVGNQPQHF
D gene: -; J gene: TRBJ1-2; clone size: -; V gene: TRBV2; CDR3 length: 13; CDR3 DNA: TGTGCCAGCAGACTCCCCCCGGCAGGTGGCTACACCTTC; CDR3 protein: CASRLPPAGGYTF
D gene: TRBD2; J gene: TRBJ2-1; clone size: -; V gene: TRBV7-2; CDR3 length: 15; CDR3 DNA: TGTGCCAGCAGCTCTAGCGGGGCAGCCTACAATGAGCAGTTCTTC; CDR3 protein: CASSSSGAAYNEQFF
D gene: -; J gene: TRBJ2-7; clone size: -; V gene: TRBV3-1/TRBV3-2; CDR3 length: 11; CDR3 DNA: TGTGCCAGCAGCCAAGCGGGGGAGCAGTACTTC; CDR3 protein: CASSQAGEQYF
D gene: -; J gene: TRBJ2-2; clone size: once; V gene: TRBV6-1; CDR3 length: 15; CDR3 DNA: TGTGCCAGCAGTGAATCGGGGGGCCTCACCGGGGAGCTGTTTTTT; CDR3 protein: CASSESGGLTGELFF
D gene: TRBD1; J gene: TRBJ1-2; clone size: -; V gene: TRBV14; CDR3 length: 14; CDR3 DNA: TGTGCCAGCAGCCAGGGACAGCAAAACTATGGCTACACCTTC; CDR3 protein: CASSQGQQNYGYTF
D gene: TRBD2; J gene: TRBJ2-5; clone size: -; V gene: TRBV2; CDR3 length: 16; CDR3 DNA: TGTGCCAGCAGTGAAGCGAGCGGGGGGATCCAAGAGACCCAGTACTTC; CDR3 protein: CASSEASGGIQETQYF
D gene: -; J gene: TRBJ2-3; clone size: -; V gene: TRBV27; CDR3 length: 14; CDR3 DNA: TGTGCCAGCAGAAGCGGCGCCCCAGGGGATACGCAGTATTTT; CDR3 protein: CASRSGAPGDTQYF
D gene: TRBD1; J gene: TRBJ1-1; clone size: -; V gene: TRBV7-4; CDR3 length: 17; CDR3 DNA: TGTGCCAGCAGACCCCTCGGCAGGGGGATTTTGAACACTGAAGCTTTCTTT; CDR3 protein: CASRPLGRGILNTEAFF
D gene: TRBD2; J gene: TRBJ2-1; clone size: few; V gene: TRBV7-2; CDR3 length: 15; CDR3 DNA: TGTGCCAGCTCAAAGCGGGGAGCTACGGGCAATGAGCAGTTCTTC; CDR3 protein: CASSKRGATGNEQFF
D gene: TRBD1; J gene: TRBJ1-1; clone size: -; V gene: TRBV7-9; CDR3 length: 14; CDR3 DNA: TGTGCCAGCAGCTCCGGACAGGGGAACACTGAAGCTTTCTTT; CDR3 protein: CASSSGQGNTEAFF
D gene: TRBD1; J gene: TRBJ1-6; clone size: -; V gene: TRBV9; CDR3 length: 18; CDR3 DNA: TGTGCCAGCAGCGTAGGGACAGGGTCAAGCTCCTATAATTCACCCCTCCACTTT; CDR3 protein: CASSVGTGSSSYNSPLHF
D gene: -; J gene: TRBJ1-2; clone size: few; V gene: TRBV19; CDR3 length: 16; CDR3 DNA: TGTGCCAGTAGGAGCAGGGGTGGAGGAGCTAACTATGGCTACACCTTC; CDR3 protein: CASRSRGGGANYGYTF
D gene: -; J gene: TRBJ2-5; clone size: -; V gene: TRBV11-2; CDR3 length: 16; CDR3 DNA: TGTGCCAGCAGCTTCGTCCCCGGATGGGTAAGAGAGACCCAGTACTTC; CDR3 protein: CASSFVPGWVRETQYF
D gene: -; J gene: TRBJ1-6; clone size: -; V gene: TRBV10-1; CDR3 length: 15; CDR3 DNA: TGCGCCAGCAGTGAGTGGAGCTCCTATAATTCACCCCTCCACTTT; CDR3 protein: CASSEWSSYNSPLHF
D gene: -; J gene: TRBJ2-4; clone size: -; V gene: TRBV5-4; CDR3 length: 15; CDR3 DNA: TGTGCCAGCAGCTTGGATAAAAGTCAGAGGGACATTCAGTACTTC; CDR3 protein: CASSLDKSQRDIQYF
D gene: -; J gene: TRBJ1-2; clone size: -; V gene: TRBV9; CDR3 length: 14; CDR3 DNA: TGTGCCAGCAGCGTAGTTCCAACAGCGAAGGGCTACACCTTC; CDR3 protein: CASSVVPTAKGYTF
D gene: TRBD2; J gene: TRBJ2-7; clone size: -; V gene: TRBV5-1; CDR3 length: 15; CDR3 DNA: TGCGCCAGCAGCTTGGCCGGGCTAGCGGGGTACGAGCAGTACTTC; CDR3 protein: CASSLAGLAGYEQYF
D gene: TRBD1; J gene: TRBJ1-6; clone size: once; V gene: TRBV7-9; CDR3 length: 17; CDR3 DNA: TGTGCCAGCAGCTTGGGACAGGGGAGCTCCTATAATTCACCCCTCCACTTT; CDR3 protein: CASSLGQGSSYNSPLHF
D gene: -; J gene: TRBJ1-3; clone size: -; V gene: TRBV7-9; CDR3 length: 16; CDR3 DNA: TGTGCCAGCAGCCGAGCGGGCCCTCTCGACGAGGACACCATATATTTT; CDR3 protein: CASSRAGPLDEDTIYF
D gene: -; J gene: TRBJ2-1; clone size: -; V gene: TRBV7-9; CDR3 length: 16; CDR3 DNA: TGTGCCAGCAGCTTAGTTTTGGGGGTTTTGGACAATGAGCAGTTCTTC; CDR3 protein: CASSLVLGVLDNEQFF
D gene: -; J gene: TRBJ1-2; clone size: -; V gene: TRBV5-4; CDR3 length: 13; CDR3 DNA: TGTGCCAGCAGCTCTGGGCCTTTTTCAAGCTACACCTTC; CDR3 protein: CASSSGPFSSYTF
D gene: TRBD1; J gene: TRBJ1-1; clone size: -; V gene: TRBV20-1; CDR3 length: 16; CDR3 DNA: TGCAGTGCTAGTCACTCGACAGGGGGCCGGAACACTGAAGCTTTCTTT; CDR3 protein: CSASHSTGGRNTEAFF
D gene: TRBD2; J gene: TRBJ2-3; clone size: once; V gene: TRBV9; CDR3 length: 15; CDR3 DNA: TGTGCCAGCAGCCGACTAGCGGGGCCTCCAGATACGCAGTATTTT; CDR3 protein: CASSRLAGPPDTQYF
D gene: TRBD2; J gene: TRBJ2-3; clone size: -; V gene: TRBV24-1; CDR3 length: 17; CDR3 DNA: TGTGCCACCAGTGGCAGGACTAGCGGAGATAGCACAGATACGCAGTATTTT; CDR3 protein: CATSGRTSGDSTDTQYF
D gene: -; J gene: TRBJ2-2; clone size: -; V gene: TRBV4-2; CDR3 length: 15; CDR3 DNA: TGTGCCAGCAGCCAAGAAATGAATGGTGGCGGGGAGCTGTTTTTT; CDR3 protein: CASSQEMNGGGELFF
D gene: TRBD2; J gene: TRBJ2-3; clone size: -; V gene: TRBV5-6; CDR3 length: 14; CDR3 DNA: TGTGCCAGCAGCTGGGGACTAAACACAGATACGCAGTATTTT; CDR3 protein: CASSWGLNTDTQYF
D gene: TRBD2; J gene: TRBJ2-1; clone size: -; V gene: TRBV14; CDR3 length: 17; CDR3 DNA: TGTGCCAGCAGCCAAGGGAGCGGGGGCAATTCCTACAATGAGCAGTTCTTC; CDR3 protein: CASSQGSGGNSYNEQFF
D gene: -; J gene: TRBJ2-5; clone size: -; V gene: TRBV30; CDR3 length: 13; CDR3 DNA: TGTGCCTGGAGTGTACGGGGCCAAGGGACCCAGTACTTC; CDR3 protein: CAWSVRGQGTQYF
D gene: -; J gene: TRBJ2-3; clone size: -; V gene: TRBV9; CDR3 length: 15; CDR3 DNA: TGTGCCAGCAGCGACCGGGACACCCGCACAGATACGCAGTATTTT; CDR3 protein: CASSDRDTRTDTQYF
D gene: -; J gene: TRBJ2-3; clone size: -; V gene: TRBV20-1; CDR3 length: 11; CDR3 DNA: TGCAGTGCTATTTATATGGATACGCAGTATTTT; CDR3 protein: CSAIYMDTQYF
D gene: TRBD2; J gene: TRBJ2-5; clone size: -; V gene: TRBV5-1; CDR3 length: 17; CDR3 DNA: TGCGCCCGCAGCTTGGCCGGGGGAGCGGGGGGGCAAGAGACCCAGTACTTC; CDR3 protein: CARSLAGGAGGQETQYF
D gene: TRBD1; J gene: TRBJ1-5; clone size: -; V gene: TRBV10-3; CDR3 length: 15; CDR3 DNA: TGTGCCATCAGTGCCCAGGGACAGGCTGTTCAGCCCCAGCATTTT; CDR3 protein: CAISAQGQAVQPQHF
D gene: -; J gene: TRBJ2-7; clone size: -; V gene: TRBV18; CDR3 length: 16; CDR3 DNA: TGTGCCAGCTCACCACCCCCGGGGGCAGGACTCTACGAGCAGTACTTC; CDR3 protein: CASSPPPGAGLYEQYF
D gene: TRBD1; J gene: TRBJ1-1; clone size: -; V gene: TRBV6-4; CDR3 length: 13; CDR3 DNA: TGTGCCAGCAGTGTTAGACAGGGAACTGAAGCTTTCTTT; CDR3 protein: CASSVRQGTEAFF
D gene: -; J gene: TRBJ2-2; clone size: once; V gene: TRBV2; CDR3 length: 14; CDR3 DNA: TGTGCCAGCAGTGAGGTCGAGAACACCGGGGAGCTGTTTTTT; CDR3 protein: CASSEVENTGELFF
D gene: -; J gene: TRBJ2-5; clone size: -; V gene: TRBV5-1; CDR3 length: 12; CDR3 DNA: TGCGCCAGCAGCCCCGAAGATGGGACCCAGTACTTC; CDR3 protein: CASSPEDGTQYF
D gene: -; J gene: TRBJ1-5; clone size: -; V gene: TRBV6-5; CDR3 length: 15; CDR3 DNA: TGTGCCAGCAGACGCACTCAGGGAACCTATCAGCCCCAGCATTTT; CDR3 protein: CASRRTQGTYQPQHF
D gene: -; J gene: TRBJ2-2; clone size: -; V gene: TRBV7-6; CDR3 length: 13; CDR3 DNA: TGTGCCTCAAGCTTACGTAGTACCGGGGAGCTGTTTTTT; CDR3 protein: CASSLRSTGELFF